These 32 T cell receptor beta chains share one sample of origin, sequenced in a study of blood T cell repertoires in COVID-19. Profiling relied on immunoSEQ multiplex PCR, and the TCRdb table lists in-frame clones only, not all of them. Of 150,000 to 200,000 clones listed, 74% are singletons. The sequenced material came from peripheral blood. These receptors were collected from a woman over 75 with acute or convalescent COVID-19.

This clone was seen more than once but under ten times. The chain employs TRBV6-5 and TRBJ1-2, with TRBD1 matching over 8 bases. The CDR3 consists of 13 residues. Germline values: CDR1 MNHEY, CDR2 SVGAGI. J gave up 8 bases and V 5 bases, and 7 bases lay outside the gene matches. The CDR3 region is CASSPGQGGGYTF. CDR3 bases: TGTGCCAGCAGTCCCGGACAGGGAGGAGGCTACACCTTC.

The CDR3 coding sequence is TGTGCCAGCAGCAGGGGCGGGGGAAATCAGCCCCAGCATTTT. Translated, it gives CASSRGGGNQPQHF. The chain recombines TRBV21-1 with TRBJ1-5. TRBV21-1 is annotated as a pseudogene. There are 14 residues in the CDR3.

The chain is built from TRBV21-1 and TRBJ2-7; the table gives TRBD1 as D, unverified against the DNA. TRBV21-1 counts as a pseudogene. The CDR3 is 15 amino acids. As DNA, the CDR3 is TGTGCCAGCAGCGGGTGCCGGGACAGGGAAAGCGAGCAGTACTTC. This codes for CASSGCRDRESEQYF.

This chain links TRBV6-1 with TRBJ1-5, with D maybe TRBD1 (5 bases). CDR3 length: 15 residues. The germline V gene has CDR1 MNHNS and CDR2 SASEGT. V was shortened by 2 bases and J by 5 bases, with 13 bases between the two germline ends. The CDR3 DNA follows: TGTGCCAGCAGTGAATGGGGAGGGGCGTATCAGCCCCAGCATTTT. It is translated as CASSEWGGAYQPQHF.

The V and J genes are TRBV15 and TRBJ2-7; 12 bases match TRBD2. CDR1 is LNHNV, CDR2 YYDKDF, per germline (reference sequence). The length of the CDR3 is 16 residues. V dropped 6 bases and J dropped 5; count of bases not matched to a gene: 11. In DNA form, the CDR3 reads TGTGCCACCAGGCGGAGACTAGCGGGAGTAGACAACGAGCAGTACTTC. It yields the protein CATRRRLAGVDNEQYF.

This clone was counted between two and nine times. The V and J genes are TRBV12-5 and TRBJ1-5; 10 bases agree with TRBD1. This CDR3 spans 19 amino acids. Germline values: CDR1 LGHNT, CDR2 FRNRAP. V trimming: 0 bases; J trimming: 6 bases; junction bases outside the gene matches: 14. CDR3 nucleotides: TGTGCTAGTGGTTTGGTAGATACCGGGACAGGGGCTTGGGGTCAGCCCCAGCATTTT. Residues: CASGLVDTGTGAWGQPQHF.

The chain uses TRBV2 and TRBJ1-1, with D hard to call. V lost 7 bases and J lost 3, with 15 bases in between. The CDR3 covers 14 residues. The germline V gene encodes CDR1 SNHLY and CDR2 FYNNEI. As DNA, the CDR3 is TGTGCCAGCATTAATGTTGGCGGCTACACTGAAGCTTTCTTT. Translating gives CASINVGGYTEAFF. Based on the CDR3 plus reference TRBV2 and TRBJ1-1, the full variable domain is EPEVTQTPSHQVTQMGQEVILRCVPISNHLYFYWYRQILGQKVEFLVSFYNNEISEKSEIFDDQFSVERPDGSNFTLKIRSTKLEDSAMYFCASINVGGYTEAFFGQGTRLTVV.

The chain is built from TRBV10-2 and TRBJ2-1; 8 bases fit TRBD1. Germline CDR1 WSHSY, CDR2 SAAADI. V dropped 2 bases and J dropped 10; count of bases not matched to a gene: 4. This CDR3 contains 13 residues. CDR3 in DNA: TGCGCCAGCAGTGAGCAGGGGGCGGGAGAGCAGTTCTTC. Its translation: CASSEQGAGEQFF.

For the CDR3, the DNA is TGTGCCAGCTCACCACGAACCGGGACAGGGGCCTACGAGCAGTACTTC. Protein sequence: CASSPRTGTGAYEQYF. The J gene is TRBJ2-7, the V gene TRBV18; 10 nucleotides match TRBD1. Germline V lookup: CDR1 KGHSH, CDR2 LQKENI. This CDR3 is 16 amino acids long. V shed 1 base and J 2 bases; nucleotides not matched to a gene: 5.

The V gene is TRBV30, the J gene TRBJ2-1, with 9 bases aligning to TRBD2. The CDR3 has 18 amino acids. J lost 7 bases, V lost 2 bases, and 18 bases had no gene match. In germline, CDR1 is GTSNPN, CDR2 SVGIG (reference sequence). This chain's CDR3 is CAWSLASGTIGVRNEQFF. The CDR3 DNA is TGTGCCTGGAGTTTGGCTAGCGGGACGATTGGGGTACGAAATGAGCAGTTCTTC. Full variable domain (rest looked up from reference TRBV30 and TRBJ2-1): SQTIHQWPATLVQPVGSPLSLECTVEGTSNPNLYWYRQAAGRGLQLLFYSVGIGQISSEVPQNLSASRPQDRQFILSSKKLLLSDSGFYLCAWSLASGTIGVRNEQFFGPGTRLTVL.

The chain links TRBV3-1 (or the pseudogene TRBV3-2) to TRBJ1-1; the D gene is possibly TRBD1 (5 bases). The CDR3 is 14 residues long. Trimming took 5 bases from V and 5 from J, leaving 15 bases between them. Germline CDR1 is LGHDT and CDR2 is YNNKEL (reference sequence). CDR3 in DNA: TGTGCCAGCAGCACCAGGGTAGCCAAGACTGAAGCTTTCTTT. This sequence encodes CASSTRVAKTEAFF.

This clone has just a few counts. V gene TRBV4-3 combines with J gene TRBJ2-1, with 10 bases matching TRBD2. Germline V lookup: CDR1 LGHNA, CDR2 YSLEER. J lost 9 bases, V lost 0 bases, and 11 bases had no gene match. CDR3 length: 17 residues. The CDR3 region has the DNA TGCGCCAGCAGCCAAGATATTAGGGCTAGCGGGAGAGCTGAGCAGTTCTTC. Its translation: CASSQDIRASGRAEQFF.

V gene TRBV19 combines with J gene TRBJ2-2; 8 nucleotides align to TRBD2. Losses at the gene ends were 7 bases for V and 4 bases for J; bases not matched to a gene: 11. The CDR3 sequence is 16 residues long. CDR1 and CDR2 from the germline V gene are LNHDA and SQIVND (reference sequence). In nucleotides, the CDR3 is TGTGCCAGTAACCCCAGACTAGCGCAACTCACCGGGGAGCTGTTTTTT. It is translated as CASNPRLAQLTGELFF.

A note on this clone: The junction differs from germline at one of its ends, possibly a read error. J is TRBJ2-5 and V is TRBV10-1; TRBD2 is a possible D gene (5 bases). Germline V gene data show CDR1 as WNHNN and CDR2 as SYGVQD (reference sequence). The CDR3 contains 12 residues. CDR3: CASSESKDSLHF. In nucleotides, the CDR3 is TGCGCCAGCAGTGAGTCGAAGGACTCCCTCCACTTC.

The chain employs TRBV28 and TRBJ2-3, with 9 bases matching TRBD2. The junction had 8 bases not matched to a gene; V was cut back by 4 bases and J by 3 bases. The CDR3 length is 16 residues. Germline V gene sequence: CDR1 MDHEN, CDR2 SYDVKM. The CDR3 sequence is CASSSLSGRRTDTQYF. CDR3 nucleotide sequence: TGTGCCAGCAGTTCTCTTAGCGGGAGAAGGACAGATACGCAGTATTTT.

The V gene is TRBV6-5, the J gene TRBJ1-6; 10 bases are a match to TRBD1. The V segment lost 5 bases and the J segment 8 bases; nucleotides outside the gene matches: 3. CDR1 and CDR2 from the germline V gene are MNHEY and SVGAGI. The CDR3 runs 14 residues. The CDR3 loop reads CASSRQGAHSPLHF. The DNA of the CDR3 is TGTGCCAGCAGTCGACAGGGGGCTCATTCACCCCTCCACTTT.

This chain connects TRBV7-9 to TRBJ2-7, with 10 bases that match TRBD1. Germline V gene sequence: CDR1 SEHNR, CDR2 FQNEAQ (reference sequence). The length of the CDR3 is 14 residues. After removal of 3 bases from V and 5 bases from J, the junction contained 4 bases not matched to a gene. The chain's CDR3 is CASSFRDRGHEQYF. CDR3 nucleotide sequence: TGTGCCAGCAGCTTCCGGGACAGGGGCCACGAGCAGTACTTC.

Details on this clone: This may be a read error, as it is one base from a much larger clone. J is TRBJ2-7 and V is TRBV27; TRBD2 matches at 11 bases. V gave up 5 bases and J gave up 2 bases; unmatched junction bases: 2. CDR1 and CDR2 (germline): MNHEY, SMNVEV (reference sequence). This CDR3 has 14 amino acids. CDR3 nucleotides: TGTGCCAGCAGTGGGACTAGCGGCACCTACGAGCAGTACTTC. This gives the protein CASSGTSGTYEQYF.

The chain joins TRBV3-1 (or the pseudogene TRBV3-2) to TRBJ1-1, with a weak D call TRBD1 (5 bases). The CDR3 is 12 amino acids. Germline assignment: CDR1 LGHDT and CDR2 YNNKEL (reference sequence). With 0 bases removed from V and 11 bases from J, the gap between germline ends came to 10 bases. In nucleotides, the CDR3 is TGTGCCAGCAGCCAAGATGCGGGGGTGGCTTTCTTT. It specifies CASSQDAGVAFF.

The V call is TRBV7-9, the J call TRBJ2-3; 8 bases match TRBD1. V gave up 1 base and J gave up 4 bases; unmatched junction bases: 4. Germline lookup yields CDR1 SEHNR and CDR2 FQNEAQ (reference sequence). The CDR3 loop spans 15 amino acids. Written as DNA, the CDR3 is TGTGCCAGCAGCTTAGGTTCAGGGGGCCCAGATACGCAGTATTTT. It yields the protein CASSLGSGGPDTQYF.

This chain links TRBV7-9 with TRBJ2-1, with 10 bases fitting TRBD1. V dropped 8 bases and J dropped 9; count of bases not matched to a gene: 10. CDR3 length equals 14 residues. The germline V gene has CDR1 SEHNR and CDR2 FQNEAQ (reference sequence). Here the CDR3 reads CASERGTGAGEQFF. Written as DNA, the CDR3 is TGTGCCAGCGAGCGCGGGACAGGGGCGGGTGAGCAGTTCTTC.

The rearrangement joins TRBV5-6 to TRBJ1-3; D remains ambiguous. V dropped 7 bases and J dropped 3 bases, with 11 bases sitting between them. CDR3 length: 13 residues. The germline V gene has CDR1 SGHDT and CDR2 YYEEEE. In nucleotides, the CDR3 is TGTGCCAGCGGCGGGCGCCGTGGAAACACCATATATTTT. As protein: CASGGRRGNTIYF.

The V and J genes are TRBV7-6 and TRBJ2-7; no reliable D call. Germline CDR1 is SGHVS and CDR2 is FNYEAQ. V gave up 5 bases and J gave up 6 bases, with 11 bases separating them. The CDR3 is made up of 12 amino acids. The CDR3 DNA follows: TGTGCCAGCAGCCACGAGAGCCCCGAGCAGTACTTC. Its translation is CASSHESPEQYF.

The DNA for the CDR3 is TGTGCCACTCGACAGGGGCCAAGCAATCAGCCCCAGCATTTT. Translated: CATRQGPSNQPQHF. This chain connects TRBV19 to TRBJ1-5, with TRBD1 matching 8 bases. The CDR3 contains 14 residues. The germline V gene has CDR1 LNHDA and CDR2 SQIVND (reference sequence). The V gene end was trimmed by 10 bases and the J gene end by 1 base; junction bases not matched to a gene: 6. The complete variable domain, with remaining parts taken from reference TRBV19 and TRBJ1-5, reads DGGITQSPKYLFRKEGQNVTLSCEQNLNHDAMYWYRQDPGQGLRLIYYSQIVNDFQKGDIAEGYSVSREKKESFPLTVTSAQKNPTAFYLCATRQGPSNQPQHFGDGTRLSIL.

The chain recombines TRBV28 with TRBJ2-1; a weak D match, TRBD2 (6 bases). The CDR3 contains 13 residues. Germline CDR1 is MDHEN and CDR2 is SYDVKM. V shed 3 bases and J shed 13 bases, with 16 bases lying between them. CDR3 nucleotides: TGTGCCAGCAGTTTGACCGGGGGACGCTCTCAGTTCTTC. Its protein product is CASSLTGGRSQFF.

The V gene is TRBV7-7, the J gene TRBJ2-3, with 7 nucleotides matching TRBD1. This CDR3 spans 13 amino acids. The V gene end was trimmed by 3 bases and the J gene end by 6 bases; junction bases not matched to a gene: 3. Germline-derived CDR1 and CDR2 are SSHAT and FNYEAQ (reference sequence). The CDR3 DNA is TGTGCCAGCAGCTTGGAACAGGGGGATACGCAGTATTTT. Protein sequence: CASSLEQGDTQYF.

The J gene is TRBJ2-1, the V gene TRBV6-5, with 8 bases identical to TRBD1. V shed 5 bases, J shed 1 base, and the junction held 4 bases outside the gene matches. Germline CDR1 and CDR2: MNHEY and SVGAGI. The CDR3 covers 15 residues. The CDR3 coding sequence is TGTGCCAGCAGTATACAGGGGGGATCCTACAATGAGCAGTTCTTC. Its protein product is CASSIQGGSYNEQFF.

J is TRBJ2-7 and V is TRBV6-4, with D maybe TRBD2 (6 bases). Germline V gene data show CDR1 as MRHNA and CDR2 as SNTAGT. V dropped 4 bases and J dropped 0 bases, with 13 bases sitting between them. This CDR3 region has 15 residues. For the CDR3, the DNA is TGTGCCAGCAGTGCTTCGGCGGGAAGCTCCTACGAGCAGTACTTC. It yields the protein CASSASAGSSYEQYF.

This clone appeared once. The chain carries TRBV10-3 and TRBJ2-5, with D unclear. CDR3 length: 13 residues. V dropped 3 bases and J dropped 4 bases, with 9 bases sitting between them. CDR1 is ENHRY, CDR2 SYGVKD, per germline. The CDR3 sequence: CAISDPPRETQYF. The CDR3 DNA follows: TGTGCCATCAGTGACCCCCCTCGAGAGACCCAGTACTTC.

The V gene is TRBV10-3, the J gene TRBJ2-3; the match to TRBD2 covers 7 bases. The CDR3 loop spans 16 amino acids. The germline V gene has CDR1 ENHRY and CDR2 SYGVKD. V was pared by 11 bases and J by 2 bases, with 16 bases of the junction left unmatched. The CDR3, as DNA: TGTGCCGCCTCGCCTGACGGGCTAGCGGCCACAGATACGCAGTATTTT. This codes for CAASPDGLAATDTQYF.

The chain couples TRBV6-1 to TRBJ2-7; no reliable D call. V was pared by 2 bases and J by 3 bases, with 11 bases between. Per the germline V gene, CDR1 is MNHNS and CDR2 is SASEGT. CDR3 length equals 14 residues. CDR3 bases: TGTGCCAGCAGTGAACCATTCTTCGGCTACGAGCAGTACTTC. Protein: CASSEPFFGYEQYF.

The V call is TRBV5-8, the J call TRBJ2-5, with a tentative D call TRBD2 (6 bases). Germline assignment: CDR1 SGHTS and CDR2 YDEGEE. The CDR3 has 16 residues. With 0 bases removed from V and 3 bases from J, the gap between germline ends came to 15 bases. In DNA form, the CDR3 reads TGTGCCAGCAGCTTGGGCCTAGCGAGGGTTGAAGAGACCCAGTACTTC. It yields the protein CASSLGLARVEETQYF. The full variable domain, in which reference TRBV5-8 and TRBJ2-5 provide the parts outside the CDR3, is EAGVTQSPTHLIKTRGQQATLRCSPISGHTSVYWYQQALGLGLQFLLWYDEGEERNRGNFPPRFSGRQFPNYSSELNVNALELEDSALYLCASSLGLARVEETQYFGPGTRLLVL.